This T cell receptor (beta chain) was captured in a study of identical twins. Study findings and constraints: Whereas memory repertoires showed no such difference, abundant cord blood beta clonotypes carried fewer insertions. Monozygotic twins shared more out-of-frame TCR alpha than recombination models predicted.

A universal primer site came from template switching; cDNA carried unique molecular identifiers. Using its own MiXCR run on the 5' RACE reads, TCRdb lists one record per CDR3 protein. The data show around 670,000 distinct CDR3 sequences, around 6.1% seen once. The sample holds a few counts of this clonotype. Its target is not known. CDR3 length equals 16 residues. The V and J ends lost 4 bases and 5 bases, in that order; junction bases with no gene match: 8. CDR1 and CDR2 (germline): LNHNV, YYDKDF (reference sequence). The chain links TRBV15 to TRBJ2-2; 9 positions match TRBD2. The sequence was obtained from a man between 18 and 35 years old in good health. Sequenced input: naive T cells sorted from blood. The CDR3 reads CATSTGTSPGTGELFF. For the CDR3, the DNA is TGTGCCACCAGCACGGGGACTAGCCCGGGAACCGGGGAGCTGTTTTTT.